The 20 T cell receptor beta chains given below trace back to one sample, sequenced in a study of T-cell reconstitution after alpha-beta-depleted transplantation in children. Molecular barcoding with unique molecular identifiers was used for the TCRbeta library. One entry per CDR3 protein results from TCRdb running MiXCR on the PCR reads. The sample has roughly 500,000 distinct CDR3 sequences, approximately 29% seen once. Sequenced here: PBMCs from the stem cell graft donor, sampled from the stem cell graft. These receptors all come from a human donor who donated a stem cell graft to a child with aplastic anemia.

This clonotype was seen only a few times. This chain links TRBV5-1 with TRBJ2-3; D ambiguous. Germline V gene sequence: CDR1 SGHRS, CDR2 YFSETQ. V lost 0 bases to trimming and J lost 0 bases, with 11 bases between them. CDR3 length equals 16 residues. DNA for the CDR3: TGCGCCAGCAGCTTGGTCGTGGCTATCAGCACAGATACGCAGTATTTT. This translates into CASSLVVAISTDTQYF.

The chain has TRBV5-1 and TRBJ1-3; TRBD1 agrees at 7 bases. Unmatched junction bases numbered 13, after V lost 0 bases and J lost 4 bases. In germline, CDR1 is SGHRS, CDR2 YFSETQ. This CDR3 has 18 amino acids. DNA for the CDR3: TGCGCCAGCAGCTTGGGCGCGCAAACAGGGGTGGCCGGAAACACCATATATTTT. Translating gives CASSLGAQTGVAGNTIYF.

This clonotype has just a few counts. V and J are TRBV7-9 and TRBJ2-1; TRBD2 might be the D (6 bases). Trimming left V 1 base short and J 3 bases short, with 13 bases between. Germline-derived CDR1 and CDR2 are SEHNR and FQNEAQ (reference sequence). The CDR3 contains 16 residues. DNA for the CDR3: TGTGCCAGCAGCTTAGGGCTAGCGACGTTCTACAATGAGCAGTTCTTC. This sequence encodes CASSLGLATFYNEQFF.

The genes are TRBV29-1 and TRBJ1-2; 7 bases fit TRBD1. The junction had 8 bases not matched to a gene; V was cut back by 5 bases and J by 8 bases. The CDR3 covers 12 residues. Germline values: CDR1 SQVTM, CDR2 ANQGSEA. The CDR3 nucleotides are TGCAGCGTTCAGGGGGGGACATCGGGCTACACCTTC. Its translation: CSVQGGTSGYTF.

The CDR3 here is CASNLKRASFLDTQYF. For the CDR3, the DNA is TGTGCCAGCAACCTAAAGCGGGCGTCCTTCTTAGATACGCAGTATTTT. This chain joins TRBV12-3 or TRBV12-4 and TRBJ2-3; TRBD2 is a possible D gene (6 bases). V was clipped by 7 bases and J by 5 bases, with 22 bases between them. This CDR3 region has 16 residues.

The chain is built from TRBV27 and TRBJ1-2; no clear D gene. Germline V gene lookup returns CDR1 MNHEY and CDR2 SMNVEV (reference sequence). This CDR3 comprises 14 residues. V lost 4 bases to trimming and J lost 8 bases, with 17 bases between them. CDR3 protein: CASSSGGGFDGYTF. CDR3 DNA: TGTGCCAGCAGTTCCGGCGGAGGATTCGACGGCTACACCTTC.

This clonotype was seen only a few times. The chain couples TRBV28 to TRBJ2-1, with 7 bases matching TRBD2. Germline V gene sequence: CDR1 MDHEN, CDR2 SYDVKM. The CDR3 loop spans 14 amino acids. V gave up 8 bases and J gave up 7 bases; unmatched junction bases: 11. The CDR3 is CASRGAGLRNEQFF. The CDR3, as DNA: TGTGCCAGCCGGGGAGCGGGGCTGAGGAATGAGCAGTTCTTC.

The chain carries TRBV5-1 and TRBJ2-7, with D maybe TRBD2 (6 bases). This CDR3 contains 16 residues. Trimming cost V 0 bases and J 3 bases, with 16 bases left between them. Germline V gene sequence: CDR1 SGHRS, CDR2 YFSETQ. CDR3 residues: CASSLEGLGVYYEQYF. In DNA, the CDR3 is TGCGCCAGCAGCTTGGAGGGACTGGGAGTATACTACGAGCAGTACTTC.

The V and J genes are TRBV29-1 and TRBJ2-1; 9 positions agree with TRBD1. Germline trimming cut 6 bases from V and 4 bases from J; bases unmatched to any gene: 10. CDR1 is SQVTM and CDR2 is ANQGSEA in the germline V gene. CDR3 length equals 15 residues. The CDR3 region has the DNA TGCAGCGTGAGTTGGGGACAGGGACCTTACAATGAGCAGTTCTTC. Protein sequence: CSVSWGQGPYNEQFF.

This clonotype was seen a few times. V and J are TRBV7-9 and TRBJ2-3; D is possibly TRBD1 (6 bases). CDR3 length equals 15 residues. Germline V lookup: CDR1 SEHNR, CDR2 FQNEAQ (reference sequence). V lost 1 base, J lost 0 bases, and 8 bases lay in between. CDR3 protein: CASSLVDRSTDTQYF. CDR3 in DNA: TGTGCCAGCAGCTTAGTCGACAGGAGCACAGATACGCAGTATTTT.

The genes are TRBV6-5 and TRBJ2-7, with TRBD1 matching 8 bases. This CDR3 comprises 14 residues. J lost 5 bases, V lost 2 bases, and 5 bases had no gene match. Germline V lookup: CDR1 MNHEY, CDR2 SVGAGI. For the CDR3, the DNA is TGTGCCAGCAGTTACGGGACAGGTTTCAACGAGCAGTACTTC. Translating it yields CASSYGTGFNEQYF.

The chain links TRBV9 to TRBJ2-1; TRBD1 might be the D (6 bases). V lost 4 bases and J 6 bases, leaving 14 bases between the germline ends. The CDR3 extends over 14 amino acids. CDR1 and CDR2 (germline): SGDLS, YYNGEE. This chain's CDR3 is CASSPNRGGNEQFF. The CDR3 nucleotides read TGTGCCAGCAGCCCCAATCGAGGGGGCAATGAGCAGTTCTTC.

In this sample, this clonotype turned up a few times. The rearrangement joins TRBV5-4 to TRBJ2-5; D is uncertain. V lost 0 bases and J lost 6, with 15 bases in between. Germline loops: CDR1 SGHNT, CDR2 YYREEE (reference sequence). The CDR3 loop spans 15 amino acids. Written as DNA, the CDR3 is TGTGCCAGCAGCTTGGAAGTCAGGACGAGGAAGACCCAGTACTTC. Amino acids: CASSLEVRTRKTQYF.

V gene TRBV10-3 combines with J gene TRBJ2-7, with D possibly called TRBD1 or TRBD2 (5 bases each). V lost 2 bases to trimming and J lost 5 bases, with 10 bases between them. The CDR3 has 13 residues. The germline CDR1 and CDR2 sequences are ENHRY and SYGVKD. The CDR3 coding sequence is TGTGCCATCAGTGAGGGTGGGGACCACGAGCAGTACTTC. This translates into CAISEGGDHEQYF.

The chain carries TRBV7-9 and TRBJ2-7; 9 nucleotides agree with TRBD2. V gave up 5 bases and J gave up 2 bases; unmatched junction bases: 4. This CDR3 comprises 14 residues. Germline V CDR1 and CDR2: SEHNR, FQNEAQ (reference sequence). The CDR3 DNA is TGTGCCAGCAGCGATGGACTAGCGCCCTACGAGCAGTACGTC. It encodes CASSDGLAPYEQYV.

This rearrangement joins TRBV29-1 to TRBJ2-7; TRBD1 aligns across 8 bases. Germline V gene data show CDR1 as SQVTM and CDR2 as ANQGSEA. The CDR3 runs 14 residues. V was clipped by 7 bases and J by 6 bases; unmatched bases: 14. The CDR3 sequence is CSATRVQGAGEQYF. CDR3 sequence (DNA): TGCAGCGCCACAAGGGTCCAGGGGGCTGGCGAGCAGTACTTC.

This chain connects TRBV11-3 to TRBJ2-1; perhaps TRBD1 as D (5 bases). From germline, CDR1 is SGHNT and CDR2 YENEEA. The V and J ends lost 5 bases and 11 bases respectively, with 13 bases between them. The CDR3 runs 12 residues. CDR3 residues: CASSMGRSKQFF. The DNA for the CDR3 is TGTGCCAGCAGCATGGGGCGTTCCAAGCAGTTCTTC.

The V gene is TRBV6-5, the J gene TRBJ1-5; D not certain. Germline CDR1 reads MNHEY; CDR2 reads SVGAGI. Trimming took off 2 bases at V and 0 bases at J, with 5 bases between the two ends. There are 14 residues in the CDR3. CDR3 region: CASSYTGSNQPQHF. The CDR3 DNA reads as TGTGCCAGCAGTTACACGGGTAGCAATCAGCCCCAGCATTTT.

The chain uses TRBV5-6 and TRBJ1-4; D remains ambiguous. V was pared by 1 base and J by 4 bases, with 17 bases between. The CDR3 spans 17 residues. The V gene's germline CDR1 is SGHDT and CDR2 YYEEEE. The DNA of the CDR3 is TGTGCCAGCAGCTTGTCTGATATTCGTCCGTTTAATGAAAAACTGTTTTTT. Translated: CASSLSDIRPFNEKLFF.

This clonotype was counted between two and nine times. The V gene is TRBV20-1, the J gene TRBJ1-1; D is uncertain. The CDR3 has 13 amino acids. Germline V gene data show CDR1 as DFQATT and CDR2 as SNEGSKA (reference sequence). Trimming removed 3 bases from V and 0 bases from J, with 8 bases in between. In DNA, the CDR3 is TGCAGTGCTAGCCAGGACCTGAACACTGAAGCTTTCTTT. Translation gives CSASQDLNTEAFF.